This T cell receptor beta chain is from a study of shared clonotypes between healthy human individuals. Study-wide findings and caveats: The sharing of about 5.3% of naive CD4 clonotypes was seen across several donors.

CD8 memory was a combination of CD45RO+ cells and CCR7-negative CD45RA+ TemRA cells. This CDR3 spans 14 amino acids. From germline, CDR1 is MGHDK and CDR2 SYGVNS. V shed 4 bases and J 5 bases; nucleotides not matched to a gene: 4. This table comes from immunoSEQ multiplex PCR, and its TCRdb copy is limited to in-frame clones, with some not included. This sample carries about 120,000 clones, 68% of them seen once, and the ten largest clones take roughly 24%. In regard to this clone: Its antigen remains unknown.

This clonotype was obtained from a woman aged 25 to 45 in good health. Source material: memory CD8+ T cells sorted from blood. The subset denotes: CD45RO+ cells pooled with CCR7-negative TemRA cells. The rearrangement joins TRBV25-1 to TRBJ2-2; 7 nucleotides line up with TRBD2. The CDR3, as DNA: TGTGCCAGCAGTGTTGCGGGAGAAACCGGGGAGCTGTTTTTT. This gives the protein CASSVAGETGELFF. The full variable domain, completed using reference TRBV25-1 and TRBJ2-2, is EADIYQTPRYLVIGTGKKITLECSQTMGHDKMYWYQQDPGMELHLIHYSYGVNSTEKGDLSSESTVSRIRTEHFPLTLESARPSHTSQYLCASSVAGETGELFFGEGSRLTVL.